This T cell receptor (beta chain) comes out of a study of blood T cell repertoires in COVID-19. Study-wide context: Samples came from the United States, Italy and Spain, spanning acute and convalescent COVID-19. Sources were T cells, B-cell-depleted T cells, or PBMCs; the material itself was cDNA or gDNA.

The CDR3 contains 14 residues. Germline loops: CDR1 SNHLY, CDR2 FYNNEI. Trimming took 5 bases from V and 0 from J, leaving 7 bases between them. Those enrolled, adults aged roughly 18 to 90 years, came from 25 or so US areas. Assay: immunoSEQ multiplex PCR; the TCRdb copy retains only in-frame clones and omits some. Here the sample spans approximately 250,000 clones, 88% being singletons. The sequenced sample consisted of PBMCs or T cells enriched from blood (not recorded which). J is TRBJ1-4 and V is TRBV2; no definite D call. The receptor was derived from a woman in her thirties or forties with acute COVID-19. CDR3 in amino acids: CASSYLATNEKLFF. The CDR3 nucleotides read TGTGCCAGCAGTTATCTTGCAACTAATGAAAAACTGTTTTTT.